The 5 T cell receptor beta chains below come from one sample, sequenced in a study of CD8 T cells in Susac syndrome. Reverse transcription used roughly 0.45 to 1 ug RNA and random hexamers. TCRdb independently ran MiXCR on the immunoSEQ multiplex PCR reads; one entry per CDR3 protein. Found here are approximately 120,000 distinct CDR3 sequences, around 95% of them singletons; the top ten hold 0.07% to 0.09%. Sample: CD4+ T cells from PBMCs. Source of these receptors: a human donor in good health.

This chain connects TRBV9 to TRBJ1-2; D gene unclear. Trimming shortened V by 6 bases and J by 6 bases, and 21 bases separated the two germline ends. The CDR3 is 15 amino acids. Germline V lookup: CDR1 SGDLS, CDR2 YYNGEE. In DNA form, the CDR3 reads TGTGCCAGCAACCACGGAGCCCGGGAAGGTGATGGCTACACCTTC. Translating gives CASNHGAREGDGYTF.

J is TRBJ2-7 and V is TRBV18; 12 positions agree with TRBD1. This CDR3 is built from 15 residues. Looked up from germline, CDR1 is KGHSH and CDR2 is LQKENI. V dropped 4 bases and J dropped 7; count of bases not matched to a gene: 8. CDR3: CASSLPGQGAREQYF. CDR3 coding DNA: TGTGCCAGCTCACTCCCGGGACAGGGGGCGCGGGAGCAGTACTTC.

CDR3 residues: CASSGGQGVGELFF. For the CDR3, the DNA is TGTGCCAGCAGCGGGGGACAGGGAGTCGGGGAGCTGTTTTTT. V and J are TRBV11-3 and TRBJ2-2; TRBD1 matches at 9 bases. Germline CDR1 reads SGHNT; CDR2 reads YENEEA. The CDR3 totals 14 residues. Trimming took 5 bases from V and 7 from J; bases not matched to a gene: 5. The full variable domain, completed using reference TRBV11-3 and TRBJ2-2, is EAGVVQSPRYKIIEKKQPVAFWCNPISGHNTLYWYLQNLGQGPELLIRYENEEAVDDSQLPKDRFSAERLKGVDSTLKIQPAELGDSAVYLCASSGGQGVGELFFGEGSRLTVL.

The chain recombines TRBV7-8 with TRBJ2-3, with 14 bases aligning to TRBD2. The germline gives CDR1 SGHVS, CDR2 FQNEAQ. The CDR3 totals 13 residues. With V trimmed by 4 bases and J by 14 bases, 5 bases remained unmatched. The CDR3 DNA follows: TGTGCCAGCAGCTCCTCGACTAGCGGGAGGGGGTATTTT. It translates to CASSSSTSGRGYF.

This clonotype has just one count. V is TRBV6-5 and J is TRBJ1-2, with TRBD1 identical over 7 bases. J lost 6 bases, V lost 0 bases, and 16 bases had no gene match. The V gene's germline CDR1 is MNHEY and CDR2 SVGAGI. CDR3 size: 18 residues. The CDR3 sequence is CASSYSSGRGTGRDGYTF. CDR3 DNA sequence: TGTGCCAGCAGTTACTCTTCGGGCAGGGGGACGGGGAGAGATGGCTACACCTTC.